The T cell receptor beta chain described here comes from a study of PD-1 blockade in classical Hodgkin lymphoma. Losses at the gene ends were 4 bases for V and 4 bases for J; bases not matched to a gene: 15. The germline V gene encodes CDR1 SEHNR and CDR2 FQNEAQ (reference sequence). The CDR3 covers 17 residues. Using immunoSEQ multiplex PCR, the repertoire was profiled, and TCRdb retains in-frame clones only, with some absent. Of some 9,000 clones detected, about 90% appear once; the ten largest clones hold 7% to 8.5%. Indicated time point: newly diagnosed, previously untreated cHL patient sample. Through magnetic negative selection, CD8+ T cells were separated from PBMCs that had been thawed. This clone was observed a handful of times.

The V call is TRBV7-9, the J call TRBJ2-7; 8 nucleotides match TRBD2. The sample comprised CD8+ T cells from blood. The TCR originated in a human donor with classical Hodgkin lymphoma. The CDR3 reads CASSWGLESRTAYEQYF. CDR3 coding DNA: TGTGCCAGCAGCTGGGGACTAGAGAGTCGAACGGCTTACGAGCAGTACTTC. Variable domain in full (rest from reference TRBV7-9 and TRBJ2-7): DTGVSQNPRHKITKRGQNVTFRCDPISEHNRLYWYRQTLGQGPEFLTYFQNEAQLEKSRLLSDRFSAERPKGSFSTLEIQRTEQGDSAMYLCASSWGLESRTAYEQYFGPGTRLTVT.